These T cell receptor beta chains were read from a single sample in a study of cytomegalovirus exposure and HLA in healthy donors. Using immunoSEQ multiplex PCR, the repertoire was profiled, and TCRdb retains in-frame clones only, with some absent. Of 99,000 or so clones listed, approximately 82% are singletons. Sequenced: PBMCs. These receptors originate from a female donor in good health and CMV-seropositive. The CDR3 runs from the conserved cysteine through the conserved F or W. A D gene is named only where the DNA matches it firmly. Clone size is stated in some rows and not others, as once, few, many or a class when expanded.

TRBJ2-5 TRBD2 TRBV28 once CASSLLAGETQYF TGTGCCAGCAGTTTACTAGCGGGGGAGACCCAGTACTTC
TRBJ2-3 TRBD1 TRBV11-2 once CASSFVRGPTDTQYF TGTGCCAGCAGCTTTGTCAGGGGGCCCACAGATACGCAGTATTTT
TRBJ2-1 - TRBV5-4 - CASSFREMDEQFF TGTGCCAGCAGCTTTCGGGAGATGGATGAGCAGTTCTTC
TRBJ1-4 - TRBV6-6 - CASSSNEKLFF TGTGCCAGCAGTTCGAATGAAAAACTGTTTTTT
TRBJ2-7 TRBD1 TRBV6-1 - CASNTSPGQDHQQYF TGTGCCAGCAATACCTCCCCGGGACAGGACCATCAGCAGTACTTC
TRBJ2-1 - TRBV6-5 few CASSYSRNEQFF TGTGCCAGCAGTTACTCGCGGAATGAGCAGTTCTTC
TRBJ2-7 - TRBV6-6 - CASGRQSYEQYF TGTGCCAGCGGGCGACAGTCCTACGAGCAGTACTTC
TRBJ1-1 TRBD1 TRBV28 - CASSSGQGTTEAFF TGTGCCAGCAGTTCCGGACAGGGGACCACTGAAGCTTTCTTT
TRBJ1-5 - TRBV19 - CASSTSGPYSNQPQHF TGTGCCAGTAGTACGTCGGGTCCCTATAGCAATCAGCCCCAGCATTTT
TRBJ2-1 - TRBV28 - CASSEGGSNEQFF TGTGCCAGCTCGGAAGGGGGAAGCAATGAGCAGTTCTTC
TRBJ1-2 TRBD1 TRBV18 - CASSPTGVYGYTF TGTGCCAGCTCACCTACAGGGGTCTATGGCTACACCTTC
TRBJ1-2 - TRBV5-1 once CASSLPAREGYTF TGCGCCAGCAGCCTCCCCGCTAGGGAGGGCTACACCTTC
TRBJ2-7 - TRBV6-6 - CASSYFDTSSYEQYF TGTGCCAGCAGTTACTTCGACACGAGCTCCTACGAGCAGTACTTC
TRBJ2-1 TRBD2 TRBV29-1 - CSVRLAGGGYNEQFF TGCAGCGTTAGACTAGCGGGAGGCGGGTACAATGAGCAGTTCTTC
TRBJ1-2 TRBD1 TRBV7-9 - CAVGDRDPGYTF TGTGCCGTAGGGGACAGGGACCCTGGCTACACCTTC
TRBJ2-7 - TRBV7-9 - CASLDKGGYEQYF TGTGCCAGCCTTGATAAGGGAGGCTACGAGCAGTACTTC
TRBJ1-1 - TRBV10-1 - CASSELGANTEAFF TGCGCCAGCAGTGAGCTTGGGGCGAACACTGAAGCTTTCTTT
TRBJ2-1 TRBD2 TRBV11-2 - CASSLALAGGNEQFF TGTGCCAGCAGCTTAGCTCTAGCGGGGGGCAATGAGCAGTTCTTC
TRBJ2-7 - TRBV6-5 - CASSYFVGEEQKQYF TGTGCCAGCAGTTACTTTGTGGGAGAGGAACAGAAGCAGTACTTC
TRBJ1-4 TRBD1 TRBV2 - CASRGGTGPLEKLFF TGTGCCAGCAGGGGGGGGACAGGTCCTCTTGAAAAACTGTTTTTT
TRBJ2-2 - TRBV18 - CASSPGGANTGELFF TGTGCCAGCTCACCAGGCGGGGCGAACACCGGGGAGCTGTTTTTT
TRBJ2-3 - TRBV6-5 - CASSSSNPSTDTQYF TGTGCCAGCAGTTCTTCTAATCCAAGCACAGATACGCAGTATTTT